This T cell receptor (beta chain) came from a study of cytomegalovirus exposure and HLA in healthy donors. Study-level findings and limits: Most of the TCR beta V segments (in an earlier analysis) were productive either about 87% or about 30% of the time. Analyzed later, most CMV-associated TCR beta chains appeared HLA-restricted.

PCR employed 60 Vbeta and 13 Jbeta primers. The assay was immunoSEQ multiplex PCR, and TCRdb's table has in-frame clones only and misses some. The sample shows about 160,000 clones, roughly 79% of them seen only once. Per germline, CDR1 MNHNS and CDR2 SASEGT. The CDR3 extends over 13 amino acids. The V gene lost 6 bases and the J gene lost 4 bases, with 12 bases spanning the gap. Details on this clone: The antigen is not known.

The chain joins TRBV6-1 to TRBJ1-1; D gene unclear. The source material was PBMCs. The receptor comes from a middle-aged woman in good health and CMV-seropositive. The DNA of the CDR3 is TGTGCCAGCAGCAAGCATGGTAGCACTGAAGCTTTCTTT. It specifies CASSKHGSTEAFF.